Following are 18 T cell receptor beta chains from one sample sequenced in a study of T cell responses to AZD1222 COVID-19 vaccine. The assay was immunoSEQ multiplex PCR, and TCRdb's table has in-frame clones only and misses some. Here the sample spans 90,000 to 100,000 clones, about 88% being singletons. This material consisted of peripheral blood, taken on day 0 of AZD1222 vaccination. All receptors derive from an adult in good health.

The chain couples TRBV5-6 to TRBJ2-2; D not resolved. CDR1 and CDR2 from the germline V gene are SGHDT and YYEEEE. This CDR3 has 15 residues. V lost 2 bases and J 0 bases, leaving 8 bases between the germline ends. The CDR3 nucleotides are TGTGCCAGCAGCTTCGGGTTCGCGAACACCGGGGAGCTGTTTTTT. Translating gives CASSFGFANTGELFF.

The chain employs TRBV5-8 and TRBJ1-5; D perhaps matches TRBD1 (6 bases). The CDR3 has 15 residues. The ends were cut back, 2 bases at V and 7 bases at J, with 16 bases in the middle. Per germline, CDR1 SGHTS and CDR2 YDEGEE. CDR3: CASSFGLQGRQPQHF. The CDR3 DNA follows: TGTGCCAGCAGCTTCGGCCTGCAGGGGAGGCAGCCCCAGCATTTT.

The V call is TRBV13, the J call TRBJ2-2, with 7 bases fitting TRBD2. The V segment lost 3 bases and the J segment 7 bases; nucleotides outside the gene matches: 5. Germline CDR1 PRHDT, CDR2 FYEKMQ (reference sequence). The CDR3 loop spans 14 amino acids. The CDR3 nucleotides read TGTGCCAGCAGCTTCTCTAGCGGTGACGGGGAGCTGTTTTTT. Translated, it gives CASSFSSGDGELFF.

CDR3 nucleotides: TGCGCCAGCAGCCCAATGGTGGGGAGTACCTACGAGCAGTACTTC. It yields the protein CASSPMVGSTYEQYF. The V gene is TRBV4-3, the J gene TRBJ2-7, with D possibly matching TRBD2 (5 bases). Between the trimmed V and J ends, which lost 4 bases and 2 bases, there was a span of 15 bases. Germline-derived CDR1 and CDR2 are LGHNA and YSLEER. The CDR3 runs 15 residues.

The rearrangement joins TRBV7-8 to TRBJ1-5, with D possibly matching TRBD1 (6 bases). CDR1 SGHVS and CDR2 FQNEAQ come from the germline V gene. The CDR3 is made up of 14 amino acids. V was shortened by 4 bases and J by 9 bases, with 16 bases between the two germline ends. For the CDR3, the DNA is TGTGCCAGCAGCTCCCGCCTTCAGGGGAGGCCCCAGCATTTT. It codes for CASSSRLQGRPQHF.

V gene TRBV30 combines with J gene TRBJ1-1, with D hard to call. V was clipped by 0 bases and J by 1 base, with 9 bases between them. This CDR3 has 14 residues. Germline-derived CDR1 and CDR2 are GTSNPN and SVGIG (reference sequence). The CDR3 reads CAWSVLGRNTEAFF. CDR3 nucleotide sequence: TGTGCCTGGAGTGTTCTGGGGAGGAACACTGAAGCTTTCTTT.

CDR3 in amino acids: CASSYRAGEGYTF. The CDR3 DNA is TGTGCCAGCAGCTATAGGGCAGGGGAAGGCTACACCTTC. The rearrangement uses TRBV7-2 and TRBJ1-2; D possibly corresponds to TRBD1 (6 bases). CDR1 and CDR2 from the germline V gene are SGHTA and FQGNSA. The V and J ends lost 4 bases and 8 bases respectively, with 14 bases between them. This CDR3 is built from 13 residues.

The V and J genes are TRBV2 and TRBJ1-1, with no clear D. The CDR3 sequence is 13 residues long. Germline assignment: CDR1 SNHLY and CDR2 FYNNEI. Trimming removed 4 bases from V and 4 bases from J, with 10 bases in between. CDR3 residues: CASSGTITTEAFF. CDR3 DNA sequence: TGTGCCAGCAGTGGAACAATAACCACTGAAGCTTTCTTT.

J is TRBJ2-3 and V is TRBV12-5, with D tentatively TRBD2 (5 bases). Germline loops: CDR1 LGHNT, CDR2 FRNRAP. V was clipped by 1 base and J by 13 bases, with 12 bases between them. The CDR3 extends over 12 amino acids. This chain's CDR3 is CASGLGWTREYF. The DNA for the CDR3 is TGTGCTAGTGGTTTGGGCTGGACTCGGGAGTATTTT. The full variable domain, completed using reference TRBV12-5 and TRBJ2-3, is DARVTQTPRHKVTEMGQEVTMRCQPILGHNTVFWYRQTMMQGLELLAYFRNRAPLDDSGMPKDRFSAEMPDATLATLKIQPSEPRDSAVYFCASGLGWTREYFGPGTRLTVL.

The rearrangement links TRBV5-1 to TRBJ2-1, with 10 nucleotides matching TRBD2. CDR3 length: 17 amino acids. V gave up 3 bases and J gave up 4 bases; unmatched junction bases: 10. Germline assignment: CDR1 SGHRS and CDR2 YFSETQ. As DNA, the CDR3 is TGCGCCAGCAGCTCCCAACCTCTAGCGGGGGAATACAATGAGCAGTTCTTC. It codes for CASSSQPLAGEYNEQFF.

The chain uses TRBV7-9 and TRBJ2-1, with 7 bases fitting TRBD2. The CDR3 has 15 residues. V was clipped by 5 bases and J by 5 bases; unmatched bases: 9. The germline V gene encodes CDR1 SEHNR and CDR2 FQNEAQ (reference sequence). CDR3 bases: TGTGCCAGCAGCCGATACGCTAGCGGAGACAATGAGCAGTTCTTC. It encodes CASSRYASGDNEQFF.

This rearrangement joins TRBV4-1 to TRBJ2-7; 11 bases map to TRBD1. CDR1 is MGHRA, CDR2 YSYEKL, per germline. This CDR3 comprises 16 residues. V was clipped by 1 base and J by 3 bases; unmatched bases: 5. DNA of the CDR3: TGCGCCAGCAGCCAAGGCCGGGACAGGGGGATCTACGAGCAGTACTTC. This gives the protein CASSQGRDRGIYEQYF.

The rearrangement links TRBV11-2 to TRBJ1-1; D uncertain. Germline lookup yields CDR1 SGHAT and CDR2 FQNNGV. CDR3 length: 13 residues. The V end was cut by 5 bases, the J end by 0 bases, with 7 bases between. CDR3 sequence: CASSVTVNTEAFF. Here the CDR3 DNA reads TGTGCCAGCAGCGTAACAGTGAACACTGAAGCTTTCTTT.

This chain's CDR3 is CATGFGASGGHTYF. CDR3 nucleotide sequence: TGTGCCACCGGATTCGGGGCGAGCGGGGGCCACACGTATTTT. The rearrangement links TRBV2 to TRBJ2-3; the match to TRBD2 covers 8 bases. Germline V gives CDR1 SNHLY, CDR2 FYNNEI. The CDR3 spans 14 residues. The V segment lost 10 bases and the J segment 14 bases; nucleotides outside the gene matches: 20.

This chain connects TRBV4-1 to TRBJ1-2, with D possibly TRBD1 on 6 matching bases. The V gene lost 4 bases and the J gene lost 4 bases, with 16 bases spanning the gap. The V gene's germline CDR1 is MGHRA and CDR2 YSYEKL. This CDR3 contains 15 residues. The CDR3 DNA reads as TGCGCCAGCAGCCCAGACAGGTTAGGGGGCTATGGCTACACCTTC. This gives the protein CASSPDRLGGYGYTF.

This clone appeared once. The chain's CDR3 is CASSPSGGTDTQYF. The CDR3 DNA sequence: TGTGCCAGCAGCCCAAGCGGGGGGACAGATACGCAGTATTTT. This chain joins TRBV7-3 and TRBJ2-3; 9 bases are a match to TRBD2. Germline CDR1 SGHTA, CDR2 FQGTGA. The CDR3 has 14 amino acids. Germline trimming cut 5 bases from V and 3 bases from J; bases unmatched to any gene: 3.

The rearrangement links TRBV14 to TRBJ1-3, with no clear D. Per the germline V gene, CDR1 is SGHDN and CDR2 is FVKESK. CDR3 length: 16 residues. With 6 bases removed from V and 4 bases from J, the gap between germline ends came to 19 bases. The DNA for the CDR3 is TGTGCCAGCAGGAGGGAGGGAAGGAAAGAAGGAAACACCATATATTTT. It specifies CASRREGRKEGNTIYF.

V gene TRBV4-1 combines with J gene TRBJ1-5, with D possibly being TRBD1 (5 bases). V was cut by 0 bases and J by 0 bases, with 15 bases left in between. The CDR3 covers 18 residues. Germline V CDR1 and CDR2: MGHRA, YSYEKL. The CDR3: CASSQDAKGLVSNQPQHF. Written as DNA, the CDR3 is TGCGCCAGCAGCCAAGACGCGAAGGGGCTGGTTAGCAATCAGCCCCAGCATTTT.